This is a list of T cell receptor beta chains from one sample in a study of blood T cell repertoires in COVID-19. TCRdb's copy holds only in-frame clones and misses some; the assay was immunoSEQ multiplex PCR. Among about 280,000 clones listed, 82% were seen once. Sequencing used PBMCs or T cells enriched from blood (not recorded which). The receptors shown here come from a man aged 40-50 years who had been exposed to COVID-19. CDR3s include the opening cysteine and the closing phenylalanine or tryptophan. Each record gives: V gene, D gene, clone size, J gene, CDR3 DNA, CDR3 protein. The D gene is left open where the match is weak. Only part of the rows carry a size: once, few, many, or a class if the clone is expanded.

V: TRBV5-6; D: TRBD1; size: NA; J: TRBJ1-5; DNA: TGTGCCAGCAGTCGCCGGGACAGGGACTTGCGGCAGCCCCAGCATTTT; CDR3: CASSRRDRDLRQPQHF
V: TRBV10-3; D: TRBD1; size: NA; J: TRBJ2-1; DNA: TGTGCCATCTGGGGACAGGGCAGGAACAATGAGCAGTTCTTC; CDR3: CAIWGQGRNNEQFF
V: TRBV19; D: TRBD1; size: NA; J: TRBJ1-1; DNA: TGTGCCAGTAGTCTAAACAGGGGAGCTGAAGCTTTCTTT; CDR3: CASSLNRGAEAFF
V: TRBV7-9; D: TRBD1; size: few; J: TRBJ2-7; DNA: TGTGCCAGCAGCCCCAATCCCGAGACAGGGAAGCACGAGCAGTACTTC; CDR3: CASSPNPETGKHEQYF
V: TRBV3-1/TRBV3-2; D: TRBD2; size: NA; J: TRBJ2-3; DNA: TGTGCCAGCAGCACTGGGGGAGGGGTTACAGATACGCAGTATTTT; CDR3: CASSTGGGVTDTQYF
V: TRBV19; D: NA; size: NA; J: TRBJ2-3; DNA: TGTGCCAGTAGTAGGCGGGGCCGAACTAGCACAGATACGCAGTATTTT; CDR3: CASSRRGRTSTDTQYF
V: TRBV3-1/TRBV3-2; D: NA; size: few; J: TRBJ1-1; DNA: TGTGCCAGCAGCCAAACCGGGTACGAGGGCACTGAAGCTTTCTTT; CDR3: CASSQTGYEGTEAFF
V: TRBV15; D: TRBD1; size: few; J: TRBJ2-7; DNA: TGTGCCACCAGCCGAACGGACAGGATTGGGTACGAGCAGTACTTC; CDR3: CATSRTDRIGYEQYF
V: TRBV4-1; D: NA; size: NA; J: TRBJ2-3; DNA: TGCGCCAGCAGCCCTTCTCCCGTGGAGGCGCAGTATTTT; CDR3: CASSPSPVEAQYF
V: TRBV11-2; D: TRBD1; size: NA; J: TRBJ2-1; DNA: TGTGCCAGCAGCGTAGACAGGGGCCACAATGAGCAGTTCTTC; CDR3: CASSVDRGHNEQFF
V: TRBV30; D: NA; size: NA; J: TRBJ1-1; DNA: TGTGCCTGGAGTAGGGGGATGGGCACTGAAGCTTTCTTT; CDR3: CAWSRGMGTEAFF
V: TRBV7-8; D: NA; size: NA; J: TRBJ1-1; DNA: TGTGCCAGCAGCTCCCCTTATGAAGCTTTCTTT; CDR3: CASSSPYEAFF
V: TRBV5-1; D: NA; size: NA; J: TRBJ1-1; DNA: TGCGCCAGCAGCTTGGACACACTGGGGACAACTGAAGCTTTCTTT; CDR3: CASSLDTLGTTEAFF
V: TRBV5-5; D: NA; size: NA; J: TRBJ1-4; DNA: TGTGCCAGCAGCTTGATAGCTGACGCACTGAGGTCAACTAATGAAAAACTGTTTTTT; CDR3: CASSLIADALRSTNEKLFF
V: TRBV21-1; D: NA; size: NA; J: TRBJ2-2; DNA: TGTGCCAGCAGCAAAGGACTGAACACCGGGGAGCTGTTTTTT; CDR3: CASSKGLNTGELFF
V: TRBV11-2; D: NA; size: NA; J: TRBJ1-1; DNA: TGTGCCAGCAGCTTAGGTTGGAGGGGAGGGACTGAAGCTTTCTTT; CDR3: CASSLGWRGGTEAFF
V: TRBV3-1/TRBV3-2; D: NA; size: NA; J: TRBJ2-1; DNA: TGTGCCAGCAGCCAAGACTACAGTTACAATGAGCAGTTCTTC; CDR3: CASSQDYSYNEQFF
V: TRBV11-3; D: TRBD2; size: once; J: TRBJ2-7; DNA: TGTGCCAGCAGCTACTGGCGGGAGTACGAGCAGTACTTC; CDR3: CASSYWREYEQYF
V: TRBV19; D: TRBD1; size: NA; J: TRBJ1-5; DNA: TGTGCCAGTACCAAAAGGGACAGAGGGTACAATCAGCCCCAGCATTTT; CDR3: CASTKRDRGYNQPQHF
V: TRBV5-1; D: TRBD1; size: once; J: TRBJ2-6; DNA: TGCGCCAGCAGTTCAGGGGGACCCGGGGCCAACGTCCTGACTTTC; CDR3: CASSSGGPGANVLTF
V: TRBV5-6; D: NA; size: NA; J: TRBJ1-1; DNA: TGTGCCAGCAGTGAAGGACAGGAAGCTTTCTTT; CDR3: CASSEGQEAFF
V: TRBV11-2; D: NA; size: NA; J: TRBJ2-1; DNA: TGTGCCAGCAGCCCCCCTGTGAGCGGACAGTTCTTC; CDR3: CASSPPVSGQFF
V: TRBV5-4; D: TRBD1; size: NA; J: TRBJ2-7; DNA: TGTGCCAGCAGCTCCGGGACAGTACTCTCCTACGAGCAGTACTTC; CDR3: CASSSGTVLSYEQYF
V: TRBV12-3/TRBV12-4; D: TRBD2; size: NA; J: TRBJ2-7; DNA: TGTGCCAGCGGTCCGGGAGGAGGTGAGCAGTACTTC; CDR3: CASGPGGGEQYF
V: TRBV29-1; D: NA; size: NA; J: TRBJ2-1; DNA: TGCAGCGTTGATCCCCCAGGGGCCTACAATGAGCAGTTCTTC; CDR3: CSVDPPGAYNEQFF
V: TRBV18; D: NA; size: NA; J: TRBJ2-7; DNA: TGTGCCAGCTCGACGGAGGCGGGGACCATCTACGAGCAGTACTTC; CDR3: CASSTEAGTIYEQYF
V: TRBV6-6; D: NA; size: NA; J: TRBJ2-1; DNA: TGTGCCAGCAGTTCTACCGGGGGTGATGAGCAGTTCTTC; CDR3: CASSSTGGDEQFF
V: TRBV11-3; D: TRBD2; size: NA; J: TRBJ2-2; DNA: TGTGCCAGCAGTCCAGCGGGATCTACCGGGGAGCTGTTTTTT; CDR3: CASSPAGSTGELFF
V: TRBV7-8; D: TRBD2; size: NA; J: TRBJ2-3; DNA: TGTGCCAGCAGCTTAGCGGCGGGACTACGGGCAGATACGCAGTATTTT; CDR3: CASSLAAGLRADTQYF
V: TRBV3-1/TRBV3-2; D: NA; size: NA; J: TRBJ2-1; DNA: TGTGCCAGCAGTGGGGGGGGGCTCCTCAATGAGCAGTTCTTC; CDR3: CASSGGGLLNEQFF
V: TRBV3-1/TRBV3-2; D: TRBD2; size: NA; J: TRBJ2-1; DNA: TGTGCCAGCAGCCAACTGCGGGGGAATGAGCAGTTCTTC; CDR3: CASSQLRGNEQFF
V: TRBV7-2; D: NA; size: NA; J: TRBJ2-3; DNA: TGTGCCAGCAGAGGGGCGGCGACAGATACGCAGTATTTT; CDR3: CASRGAATDTQYF
V: TRBV3-1/TRBV3-2; D: NA; size: NA; J: TRBJ1-1; DNA: TGTGCCAGCAGCCAAGATCTTAAAGCTTTCTTT; CDR3: CASSQDLKAFF
V: TRBV5-1; D: TRBD2; size: NA; J: TRBJ2-3; DNA: TGCGCCACCAGGGAGGGGACTAGCACAGATACGCAGTATTTT; CDR3: CATREGTSTDTQYF
V: TRBV30; D: TRBD1; size: NA; J: TRBJ1-5; DNA: TGTGCCTGGGGACAGGGAAACGGGAATCAGCCCCAGCATTTT; CDR3: CAWGQGNGNQPQHF
V: TRBV29-1; D: NA; size: NA; J: TRBJ2-1; DNA: TGCAGCGTTGTACTAGTCTACAATGAGCAGTTCTTC; CDR3: CSVVLVYNEQFF
V: TRBV14; D: NA; size: NA; J: TRBJ2-2; DNA: TGTGCCAGCAGCCAGAGGACAGGGAGGGCGGTCGGGGAGCTGTTTTTT; CDR3: CASSQRTGRAVGELFF
V: TRBV29-1; D: NA; size: NA; J: TRBJ2-1; DNA: TGCAGCGTGCTGCGGGACTCCGGTGGTGAGCAGTTCTTC; CDR3: CSVLRDSGGEQFF
V: TRBV7-9; D: NA; size: NA; J: TRBJ1-3; DNA: TGTGCCAGCAGCTTTAGTGTCTCCGGAAACACCATATATTTT; CDR3: CASSFSVSGNTIYF
V: TRBV27; D: NA; size: NA; J: TRBJ1-1; DNA: TGTGCCAGCAGTTTATCAGGGACTCAGGGCACTGAAGCTTTCTTT; CDR3: CASSLSGTQGTEAFF
V: TRBV20-1; D: TRBD1; size: NA; J: TRBJ2-1; DNA: TGCAGTGCTAGTCCGGGACAGGGGTGGGGTGAGCAGTTCTTC; CDR3: CSASPGQGWGEQFF
V: TRBV2; D: TRBD1; size: once; J: TRBJ2-1; DNA: TGTGCCAGCGACGGACAGGGGGTCCCCACTGGTGAGCAGTTCTTC; CDR3: CASDGQGVPTGEQFF
V: TRBV7-9; D: NA; size: NA; J: TRBJ1-3; DNA: TGTGCCAGCAGCCTAAATAGCCCAAACACCATATATTTT; CDR3: CASSLNSPNTIYF